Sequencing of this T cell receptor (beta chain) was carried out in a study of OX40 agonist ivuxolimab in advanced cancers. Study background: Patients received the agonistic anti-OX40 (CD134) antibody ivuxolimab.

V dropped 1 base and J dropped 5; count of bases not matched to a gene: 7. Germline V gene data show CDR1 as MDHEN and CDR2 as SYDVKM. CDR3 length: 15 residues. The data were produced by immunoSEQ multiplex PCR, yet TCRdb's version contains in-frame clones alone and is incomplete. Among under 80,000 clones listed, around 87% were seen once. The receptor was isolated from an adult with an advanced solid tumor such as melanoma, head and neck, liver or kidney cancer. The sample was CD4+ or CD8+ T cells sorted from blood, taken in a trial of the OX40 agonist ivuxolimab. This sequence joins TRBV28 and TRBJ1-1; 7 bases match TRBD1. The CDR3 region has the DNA TGTGCCAGCAGTTTATTGGGTCAGGGGGGAACTGAAGCTTTCTTT. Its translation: CASSLLGQGGTEAFF.